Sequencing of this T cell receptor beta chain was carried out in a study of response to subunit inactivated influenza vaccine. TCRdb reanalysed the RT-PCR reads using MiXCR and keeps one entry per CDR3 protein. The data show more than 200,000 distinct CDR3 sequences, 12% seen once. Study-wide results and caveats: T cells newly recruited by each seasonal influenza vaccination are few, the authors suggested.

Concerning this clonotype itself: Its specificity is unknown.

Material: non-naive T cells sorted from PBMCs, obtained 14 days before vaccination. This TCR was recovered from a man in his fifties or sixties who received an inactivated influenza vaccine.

The CDR3 region is CASSQGPLTMAGTF. The CDR3 DNA reads as TGTGCCAGCAGCCAAGGGCCACTTACTATGGCTGGGACCTTC. The chain carries TRBV6-1 and TRBJ1-2; D is ambiguous. Germline V gives CDR1 MNHNS, CDR2 SASEGT. V dropped 6 bases and J dropped 14 bases, with 25 bases sitting between them. This CDR3 contains 14 residues.